Listed below are T cell receptor beta chains from one sample, sequenced in a study of blood T cell repertoires in COVID-19. The assay was immunoSEQ multiplex PCR, and TCRdb's table has in-frame clones only and misses some. Of approximately 250,000 clones detected, approximately 88% appear once; the ten largest clones hold around 1.2%. Sequencing used PBMCs or T cells enriched from blood (not recorded which). Receptor source: a middle-aged woman with acute COVID-19. Each CDR3 is given with its conserved first and last residue. Each record gives: clone size, V gene, J gene, D gene, CDR3 DNA, CDR3 protein. D genes are given only for firm matches. Only part of the rows carry a size: once, few, many, or a class if the clone is expanded.

NA	TRBV5-6	TRBJ2-1	NA	TGTGCCAGCAGTAACCCGACAGACCTTACCCAGTTGACCTACAATGAGCAGTTCTTC	CASSNPTDLTQLTYNEQFF
once	TRBV3-1/TRBV3-2	TRBJ1-3	NA	TGTGCCAGCAGCCAAGTTGCGGGGATTGGAAACACCATATATTTT	CASSQVAGIGNTIYF
once	TRBV5-8	TRBJ2-5	TRBD2	TGTGCCAGCAGCTTGGGACTAGCGGGAGGGCCGTCTAGAGAGACCCAGTACTTC	CASSLGLAGGPSRETQYF
NA	TRBV11-3	TRBJ2-1	NA	TGTGCCAGCAGCCGAGAGTATTCAGGGGCACCCAATGAGCAGTTCTTC	CASSREYSGAPNEQFF
NA	TRBV10-3	TRBJ1-6	TRBD1	TGTGCCATCAGCGGACAGGGCGACTCACCCCTCCACTTT	CAISGQGDSPLHF
NA	TRBV7-2	TRBJ1-4	NA	TGTGCCAGCAGCCCCCAGGGTTTAACTAATGAAAAACTGTTTTTT	CASSPQGLTNEKLFF
NA	TRBV6-2/TRBV6-3	TRBJ1-5	NA	TGTGCCAGCAGTCTACAGGGAGTATCGAACAATCAGCCCCAGCATTTT	CASSLQGVSNNQPQHF
NA	TRBV7-9	TRBJ2-2	NA	TGTGCCAGCAGCGACCCGGGGAAGCGAAACACCGGGGAGCTGTTTTTT	CASSDPGKRNTGELFF
NA	TRBV9	TRBJ1-1	NA	TGTGCCAGCACCCTAACTGGGGCGAACACTGAAGCTTTCTTT	CASTLTGANTEAFF
NA	TRBV4-1	TRBJ2-1	TRBD1	TGCGCCAGCACATCACAGGGGAAGAACAATGAGCAGTTCTTC	CASTSQGKNNEQFF
NA	TRBV18	TRBJ1-1	TRBD1	TGTGCCAGCTCACCGTGGACAGGGGGGACTGAAGCTTTCTTT	CASSPWTGGTEAFF
NA	TRBV3-1/TRBV3-2	TRBJ2-1	NA	TGTGCCAGCAGCCTCCTTCCGGGAGTAGGAGATGAGCAGTTCTTC	CASSLLPGVGDEQFF
NA	TRBV7-2	TRBJ2-2	TRBD2	TGTGCCAGCAGCTTAATAGCGGGAGTAACCGGGGAGCTGTTTTTT	CASSLIAGVTGELFF
NA	TRBV27	TRBJ1-1	TRBD1	TGTGCCAGCGGATACATTACAGGGGGCCTGAACACTGAAGCTTTCTTT	CASGYITGGLNTEAFF
once	TRBV10-1	TRBJ2-1	NA	TGCGCCAGCAGTGAGTGGCCGGGATTTGGGCAGTTCTTC	CASSEWPGFGQFF
once	TRBV7-9	TRBJ1-2	TRBD1	TGTGCCAGCAGCTCCTACACTAGGGGGCTGGGATATGGCTACACCTTC	CASSSYTRGLGYGYTF
NA	TRBV2	TRBJ2-1	NA	TGTGCCAGCAGTGTCTTCGATGAGCAGTTCTTC	CASSVFDEQFF
NA	TRBV7-2	TRBJ2-1	TRBD2	TGTGCCAGCAGCGCGACTAGCGGGAGCCACAATGAGCAGTTCTTC	CASSATSGSHNEQFF
NA	TRBV24-1	TRBJ2-5	NA	TGTGCCACCAGTGATTCCGGGGTCGCCCAAGAGACCCAGTACTTC	CATSDSGVAQETQYF
NA	TRBV7-9	TRBJ2-1	NA	TGTGCCAGCGCTACAGGTAATGAGCAGTTCTTC	CASATGNEQFF
NA	TRBV6-1	TRBJ2-7	TRBD2	TGTGCCAGCAGTGAAGCCACGCTCCGGGGGGGCTCCTACGAGCAGTACTTC	CASSEATLRGGSYEQYF